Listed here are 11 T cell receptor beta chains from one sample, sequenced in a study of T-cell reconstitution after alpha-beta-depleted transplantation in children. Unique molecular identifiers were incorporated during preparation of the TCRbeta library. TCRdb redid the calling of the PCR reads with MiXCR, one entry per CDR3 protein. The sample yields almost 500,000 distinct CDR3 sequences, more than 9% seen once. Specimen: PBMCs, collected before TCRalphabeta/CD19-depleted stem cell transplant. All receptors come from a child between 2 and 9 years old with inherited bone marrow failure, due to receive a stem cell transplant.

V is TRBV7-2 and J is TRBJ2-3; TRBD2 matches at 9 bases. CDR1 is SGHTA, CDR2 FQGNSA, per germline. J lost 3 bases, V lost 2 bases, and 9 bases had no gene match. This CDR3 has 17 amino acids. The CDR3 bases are TGTGCCAGCAGCTTATCTTTGCGGGAGGGAGGGACAGATACGCAGTATTTT. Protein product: CASSLSLREGGTDTQYF. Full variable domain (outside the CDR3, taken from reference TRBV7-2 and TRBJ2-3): GAGVSQSPSNKVTEKGKDVELRCDPISGHTALYWYRQSLGQGLEFLIYFQGNSAPDKSGLPSDRFSAERTGGSVSTLTIQRTQQEDSAVYLCASSLSLREGGTDTQYFGPGTRLTVL.

This CDR3 reads CASGTGGPYEQYF. CDR3 nucleotides: TGTGCCAGCGGGACAGGGGGACCCTACGAGCAGTACTTC. V is TRBV5-5 and J is TRBJ2-7; 11 bases agree with TRBD1. This CDR3 contains 13 residues. Germline CDR1 is SGHKS and CDR2 is YYEKEE (reference sequence). Unmatched junction bases numbered 2, after V lost 7 bases and J lost 2 bases.

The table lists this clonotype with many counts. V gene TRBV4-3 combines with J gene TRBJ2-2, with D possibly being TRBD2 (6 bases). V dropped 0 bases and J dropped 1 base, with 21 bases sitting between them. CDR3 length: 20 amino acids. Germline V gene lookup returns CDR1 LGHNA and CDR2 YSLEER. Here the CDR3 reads CASSQEKGFRVAENTGELFF. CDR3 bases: TGCGCCAGCAGCCAAGAGAAGGGGTTTAGGGTAGCGGAGAACACCGGGGAGCTGTTTTTT.

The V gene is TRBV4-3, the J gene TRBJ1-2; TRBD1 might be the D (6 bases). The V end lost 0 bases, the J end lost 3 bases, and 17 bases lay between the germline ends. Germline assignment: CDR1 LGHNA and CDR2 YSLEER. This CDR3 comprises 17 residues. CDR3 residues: CASSQERGGGFDYGYTF. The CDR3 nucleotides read TGCGCCAGCAGCCAAGAACGAGGGGGGGGATTTGACTATGGCTACACCTTC.

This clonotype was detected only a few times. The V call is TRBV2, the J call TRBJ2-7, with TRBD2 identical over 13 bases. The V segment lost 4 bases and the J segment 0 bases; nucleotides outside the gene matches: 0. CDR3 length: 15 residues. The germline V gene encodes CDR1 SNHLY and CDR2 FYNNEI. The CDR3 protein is CASSGTSGSSYEQYF. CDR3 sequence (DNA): TGTGCCAGCAGTGGGACTAGCGGGAGCTCCTACGAGCAGTACTTC.

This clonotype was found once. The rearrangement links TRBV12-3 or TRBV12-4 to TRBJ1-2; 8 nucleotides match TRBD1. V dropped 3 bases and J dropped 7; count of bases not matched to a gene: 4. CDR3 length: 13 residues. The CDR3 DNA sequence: TGTGCCAGCAGTTTTGCAGGGGGCGGTGGCTACACCTTC. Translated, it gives CASSFAGGGGYTF.

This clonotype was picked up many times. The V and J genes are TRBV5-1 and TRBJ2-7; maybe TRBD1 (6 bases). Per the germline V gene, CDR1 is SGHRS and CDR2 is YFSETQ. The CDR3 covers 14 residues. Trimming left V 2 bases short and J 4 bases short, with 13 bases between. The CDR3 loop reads CASSFSYREYEQYF. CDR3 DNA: TGCGCCAGCAGCTTTTCGTACAGGGAGTACGAGCAGTACTTC.

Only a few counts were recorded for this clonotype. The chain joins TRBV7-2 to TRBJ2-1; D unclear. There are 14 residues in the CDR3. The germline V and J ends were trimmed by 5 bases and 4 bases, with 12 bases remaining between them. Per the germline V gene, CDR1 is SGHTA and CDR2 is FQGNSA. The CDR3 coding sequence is TGTGCCAGCAGCCCGGACCTTGATTACAATGAGCAGTTCTTC. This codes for CASSPDLDYNEQFF.

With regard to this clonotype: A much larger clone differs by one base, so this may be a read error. The chain's CDR3 is CSVETSGRSCYNEQFF. The DNA for the CDR3 is TGCAGCGTTGAGACTAGCGGGAGGAGTTGCTACAATGAGCAGTTCTTC. The chain has TRBV29-1 and TRBJ2-1; 13 positions match TRBD2. Trimming at V came to 3 bases and at J to 3 bases, leaving 5 bases not matched to a gene. The CDR3 is 16 amino acids. Germline V gene lookup returns CDR1 SQVTM and CDR2 ANQGSEA.

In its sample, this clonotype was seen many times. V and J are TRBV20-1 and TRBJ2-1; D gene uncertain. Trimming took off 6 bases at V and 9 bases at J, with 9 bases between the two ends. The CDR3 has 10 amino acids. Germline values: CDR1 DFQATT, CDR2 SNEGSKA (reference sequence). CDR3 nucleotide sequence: TGCAGTGCCACATCCAGTGAGCAGTTCTTC. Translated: CSATSSEQFF.

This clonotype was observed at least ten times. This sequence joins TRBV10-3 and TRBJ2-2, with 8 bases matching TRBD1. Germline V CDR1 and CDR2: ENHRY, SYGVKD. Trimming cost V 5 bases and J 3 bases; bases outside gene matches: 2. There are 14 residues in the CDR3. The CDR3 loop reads CAISPDRDTGELFF. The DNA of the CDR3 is TGTGCCATCAGTCCGGACAGGGACACCGGGGAGCTGTTTTTT.